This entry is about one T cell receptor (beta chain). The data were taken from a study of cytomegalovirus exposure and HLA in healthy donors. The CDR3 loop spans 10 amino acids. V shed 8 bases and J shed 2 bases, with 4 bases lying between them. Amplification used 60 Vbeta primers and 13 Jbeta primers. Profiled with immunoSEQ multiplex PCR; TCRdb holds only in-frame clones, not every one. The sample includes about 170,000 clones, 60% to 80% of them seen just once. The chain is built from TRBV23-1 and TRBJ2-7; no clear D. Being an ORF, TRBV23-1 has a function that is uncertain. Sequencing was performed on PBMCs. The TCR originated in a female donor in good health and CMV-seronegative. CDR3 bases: TGCGCCAGCGCGACCTACGAGCAGTACTTC. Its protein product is CASATYEQYF.